Presented here are 4 T cell receptor beta chains from one specimen sequenced in a study of CD8 T cells in ankylosing spondylitis. TCRdb ran MiXCR on the 5' RACE reads and lists one entry per CDR3 protein. The sample records a few hundred thousand distinct CDR3 sequences, 15% to 20% being singletons. Sequences were obtained from blood, either unsorted or a sorted T cell fraction (not recorded which). The receptors here all came from a male donor with ankylosing spondylitis or in good health (not recorded which).

This clonotype was recorded at least ten times. This chain connects TRBV6-5 to TRBJ2-2; D is unresolved. Trimming stripped 2 bases from V and 5 bases from J, with 6 bases between. The germline CDR1 and CDR2 sequences are MNHEY and SVGAGI. The CDR3 sequence is 13 residues long. Here the CDR3 reads CASSYGQTGELFF. CDR3 DNA sequence: TGTGCCAGCAGTTACGGGCAGACCGGGGAGCTGTTTTTT.

There are a few counts of this clonotype. The chain employs TRBV27 and TRBJ2-5; D is undetermined. From germline, CDR1 is MNHEY and CDR2 SMNVEV (reference sequence). CDR3 length: 13 amino acids. V was pared by 1 base and J by 5 bases, with 8 bases between. The CDR3 DNA reads as TGTGCCAGCAGTTTATTGGGTGGGGAGACCCAGTACTTC. This sequence encodes CASSLLGGETQYF.

The genes are TRBV5-1 and TRBJ2-1; D is unresolved. The V end lost 0 bases, the J end lost 0 bases, and 10 bases lay between the germline ends. The germline gives CDR1 SGHRS, CDR2 YFSETQ. The CDR3 is 16 residues long. The CDR3 bases are TGCGCCAGCAGCTTGGATGACTCGAGCTCCTACAATGAGCAGTTCTTC. The encoded protein is CASSLDDSSSYNEQFF.

The chain has TRBV2 and TRBJ2-7; D tentatively reads TRBD1 or TRBD2 (6 bases each). CDR1 is SNHLY, CDR2 FYNNEI, per germline. Trimming left V 7 bases short and J 0 bases short, with 22 bases between. The CDR3 is 17 residues long. CDR3: CASTLRTARGSSYEQYF. CDR3 nucleotides: TGTGCCAGCACCCTGAGGACAGCGCGGGGAAGCTCCTACGAGCAGTACTTC.